A selection of T cell receptor beta chains follows, all from one sample in a study of OX40 agonist ivuxolimab in advanced cancers. Measured with immunoSEQ multiplex PCR; TCRdb has only the in-frame clones, and not every one. The sample includes 62,000 or so clones, roughly 86% seen only once; the top ten take over 2%. The input for sequencing was CD4+ or CD8+ T cells sorted from blood, taken in a trial of the OX40 agonist ivuxolimab. The receptors were gathered from an adult with an advanced solid tumor such as melanoma, head and neck, liver or kidney cancer. Both conserved end residues are part of each CDR3. The order of the fields is V gene, D gene, J gene, CDR3 length, clone size, CDR3 DNA, CDR3 protein. The D gene is left open where the match is weak. Clone sizes are given selectively: once, few, many, or a class where the clone is expanded.

v_gene: TRBV18; d_gene: .; j_gene: TRBJ1-4; len: 14; abundance: .; CDR3nt: TGTGCCAGCTCTCGAGGCCAGTCGGGTGAAAAACTGTTTTTT; CDR3aa: CASSRGQSGEKLFF
v_gene: TRBV18; d_gene: TRBD1; j_gene: TRBJ2-2; len: 17; abundance: .; CDR3nt: TGTGCCAGCTCAACCACCTACCCGGACAGGAAGTCTGGGGAGCTGTTTTTT; CDR3aa: CASSTTYPDRKSGELFF
v_gene: TRBV5-1; d_gene: .; j_gene: TRBJ1-1; len: 14; abundance: .; CDR3nt: TGCGCCAGCAGCTGGCTGGGGATGAACACTGAAGCTTTCTTT; CDR3aa: CASSWLGMNTEAFF
v_gene: TRBV9; d_gene: .; j_gene: TRBJ2-3; len: 15; abundance: .; CDR3nt: TGTGCCAGCAGCGTAGACCGGGGCGGAGCAGATACGCAGTATTTT; CDR3aa: CASSVDRGGADTQYF
v_gene: TRBV18; d_gene: TRBD1; j_gene: TRBJ2-2; len: 15; abundance: .; CDR3nt: TGTGCCAGCTCACCTGTGACAGGGGCCGCCGGGGAGCTGTTTTTT; CDR3aa: CASSPVTGAAGELFF
v_gene: TRBV4-1; d_gene: .; j_gene: TRBJ2-5; len: 12; abundance: .; CDR3nt: TGCGCCAGCAGCCAAGTCGCGGAGACCCAGTACTTC; CDR3aa: CASSQVAETQYF
v_gene: TRBV11-2; d_gene: .; j_gene: TRBJ2-5; len: 13; abundance: .; CDR3nt: TGTGCCAGCAGCCCCGACAGGAAAGAGACCCAGTACTTC; CDR3aa: CASSPDRKETQYF
v_gene: TRBV7-9; d_gene: .; j_gene: TRBJ2-7; len: 12; abundance: .; CDR3nt: TGTGCCAGCAGCTTAGGAGGGACCGAGCAGTACTTC; CDR3aa: CASSLGGTEQYF
v_gene: TRBV30; d_gene: TRBD1; j_gene: TRBJ2-7; len: 13; abundance: few; CDR3nt: TGTGCCTGGAAGGGACAGGGGTCCTACGAGCAGTACTTC; CDR3aa: CAWKGQGSYEQYF
v_gene: TRBV27; d_gene: TRBD1; j_gene: TRBJ1-5; len: 15; abundance: .; CDR3nt: TGTGCCAGCAGGCAACAGGGGGGAGGGAGTCAGCCCCAGCATTTT; CDR3aa: CASRQQGGGSQPQHF
v_gene: TRBV27; d_gene: TRBD2; j_gene: TRBJ2-5; len: 15; abundance: .; CDR3nt: TGTGCCAGCTCGAAGGAGCGGGAGGGCCGGGAGACCCAGTACTTC; CDR3aa: CASSKEREGRETQYF